This entry features one TCR beta chain sequence. It has no known antigen specificity. The input lacks base qualities; no much larger clone sits a single base away. T-cell subsets were not sorted, and bulk bone marrow was analyzed instead. TCR beta CDR3 regions were immunosequenced from bone marrow of fewer than twelve myelodysplastic syndrome patients before and after hypomethylating agent therapy. Each patient contributed a baseline bone marrow plus two to three bone marrows at different post-treatment timepoints for longitudinal repertoire tracking. Genomic DNA was extracted from whole bone marrow, and quality was checked by TapeStation, NanoDrop OneC and PicoGreen assays. These data come from a study of hypomethylating agent response in myelodysplastic syndrome (dated by TCRdb to about 2021). Context from the whole study: The hypomethylating agent given was azacitidine in about 70% of the 11 patients and decitabine in 3 of 11 patients. Of the myelodysplastic syndrome patients in the cohort, 8 or 9 were male and 2 were female. On average the patients were 72.2 +/- 6.3 years old, and a diploid cytogenetic profile was seen most often. The mutation found most frequently was TET2, which appeared in 5 of the 11 patients. Four or five patients did not respond, whereas six or seven responded with either complete response or hematologic improvement. Response was defined as complete response or hematologic improvement, and any patient who met neither criterion was considered a non-responder. The research as a whole found: Whether the shared GLIPH2 clusters possibly recognize novel MDS antigens was not confirmed and still needs to be tested experimentally. Novel clonotypes were found to emerge more often in responders, whereas more contracted clonotypes were observed in non-responders after treatment. The cohort was small, with only around 10 patients analyzed. After hypomethylating agent treatment, no significant change in richness, rarefaction diversity or clonality was seen, either across all patients or within response groups. Age matching of healthy control donors to MDS patients was not performed, and the MDS versus healthy comparison could have been impacted by this lack of age matching.

The CDR3 runs 13 amino acids, cysteine and phenylalanine included. Only the CDR3 DNA stays, 39 bases, in frame from base 1. Here V drops 1 base and J drops 10 bases, and the junction holds 5 bases not matched to any gene. In the germline V gene (reference sequence), CDR1 corresponds to SEHNR and CDR2 to FQNEAQ. To prepare the library, the immunoSEQ multiplex PCR assay was applied. Survey resolution was used, with two replicates of approximately 200 ng each, totaling around 400 ng of DNA per sample. The hsTCRB kit detected rearranged TCRB sequences in genomic DNA using multiplex PCR primers targeting V and J genes. In the first PCR, the CDR3 region was amplified for 30 to 35 cycles with the QIAGEN Multiplex PCR Kit. Sample barcodes and Illumina adapters were attached to each replicate during a second PCR lasting 7 to 8 cycles. Pooled libraries were quantified using a QuantStudio 6 and the KAPA library quantification kit. Roughly 15 pM of pooled libraries went onto an Illumina MiSeq for sequencing, using single-end reads of 156 cycles plus an index read of 15 cycles. The authors' analysis ran thus. Of some 170,000 unique clonotypes, less than 2% were flagged by VDJdb annotation as previously reported viral-epitope-specific clonotypes. The immunoSEQ Data Assistant and immunoSEQ Analyzer turned the raw reads into TCRB repertoires that were normalized and annotated. Clonotypes were analyzed with the immunarch R package version 0.6.5 and BioAnalyzer. Every repertoire was downsampled to the clone count of the smallest repertoire before richness was estimated. Fisher's exact tests classified clonotypes as expanded, contracted or novel, with novel meaning zero frequency before treatment. GLIPH2 clustered significantly changed CDR3 beta sequences using simulation_depth=1000 and kmer_min_depth=3, excluding CDR3s shorter than five residues. In its TCRdb copy, this immuneACCESS table keeps in-frame sequences only and misses some clones. Where compared with another copy, unresolved V genes explain less than half of these, and the others have no known cause. V and J calls and clone size are as listed in that table; D and trimming were resolved from the DNA. The sample data list approximately 4,400 clones, and under 90% of these were observed just once. The ten biggest clones cover 25% to 30% of the sample.

The chain links TRBV7-9 with TRBJ1-1; TRBD1 agrees with 8 junctional bases. This receptor was taken from a human donor with myelodysplastic syndrome. The sequencing used bone marrow, collected before or after starting hypomethylating agent treatment for myelodysplastic syndrome (not recorded which). Read as DNA, the sequence is TGTGCCAGCAGCTTAGTAGGGCAGGGGGCAGCTTTCTTT. This encodes CASSLVGQGAAFF.